The next 32 T cell receptor beta chains were all read from a single sample in a study of CXCR3-negative and CXCR3-positive naive CD8 T cells. Findings of the study overall: Naive cells positive for CXCR3 carried more hydrophobic TRB CDR3s than CXCR3-negative ones.

For these receptors, no antigen is known. UMI labels and 5' RACE were used to prepare the TRB cDNA libraries. TCRdb reprocessed the 5' RACE reads, with one entry per CDR3 protein and no DNA. There are 50,000 to 70,000 distinct CDR3 sequences in the sample, with roughly 0.58% held by the top ten. The specimen sequenced was naive CXCR3+ CD8+ T cells from blood. The subset: CD45RO-CCR7+CD27+CD95- naive CD8+ T cells expressing CXCR3 (TNR3+). The source is a human donor in good health. Some clones in this sample may be carry-over from other donors' samples.

The chain links TRBV14 to TRBJ1-5. The CDR3 is made up of 14 amino acids. Per germline, CDR1 SGHDN and CDR2 FVKESK. CDR3 sequence: CASSSGLTNQPQHF.

V usage is TRBV29-1 and J usage is TRBJ2-3; TCRdb's D call of TRBD1 is untestable without DNA. Germline CDR1 and CDR2: SQVTM and ANQGSEA. This CDR3 region has 15 residues. The CDR3 is CSVGTPGDDTDTQYF.

The chain carries TRBV25-1 and TRBJ2-5; TCRdb reports TRBD1, a call that lacks DNA to check it against. Germline assignment: CDR1 MGHDK and CDR2 SYGVNS. The CDR3 totals 14 residues. This CDR3 reads CASSQRQGQETQYF.

Its frequency marks this clonotype as medium-sized. The V and J genes are TRBV4-1 and TRBJ1-2; without DNA, the TCRdb call of TRBD1 cannot be checked. Germline V gene lookup returns CDR1 MGHRA and CDR2 YSYEKL. The CDR3 has 17 residues. Here the CDR3 reads CASSQEDLGTLNYGYTF.

The gene calls are TRBV10-3 and TRBJ1-1. CDR1 is ENHRY and CDR2 is SYGVKD in the germline V gene. The CDR3 length is 12 residues. CDR3 region: CAIVSGRAEAFF.

The V call is TRBV23-1, the J call TRBJ1-6. TRBV23-1 is known as an ORF, though its function is uncertain. CDR3 length equals 16 residues. CDR3 region: CASSTYYGRMDSPLHF.

The CDR3 spells CASSWGQGNIQYF. The chain recombines TRBV13 with TRBJ2-4; with no DNA, the TCRdb D assignment of TRBD1 cannot be verified. Germline assignment: CDR1 PRHDT and CDR2 FYEKMQ (reference sequence). This CDR3 is 13 amino acids long.

The CDR3 loop is CASSYWTGSAEAFF. The chain is built from TRBV6-2 or TRBV6-3 and TRBJ1-1. The length of the CDR3 is 14 residues. Germline V gives CDR1 MNHEY, CDR2 SVGEGT.

The chain uses TRBV2 and TRBJ2-7; absent DNA, TCRdb's TRBD1 call cannot be checked. Per germline, CDR1 SNHLY and CDR2 FYNNEI. CDR3 length: 13 amino acids. The CDR3: CASNEWSPYEQYF. The full variable domain, with the rest looked up from reference TRBV2 and TRBJ2-7, is EPEVTQTPSHQVTQMGQEVILRCVPISNHLYFYWYRQILGQKVEFLVSFYNNEISEKSEIFDDQFSVERPDGSNFTLKIRSTKLEDSAMYFCASNEWSPYEQYFGPGTRLTVT.

The genes are TRBV7-3 and TRBJ2-3; TCRdb outputs TRBD1, but without DNA this stays unchecked. This CDR3 is 14 amino acids long. Looked up from germline, CDR1 is SGHTA and CDR2 is FQGTGA. The CDR3 loop reads CASRETGNTDTQYF.

This chain uses TRBV12-3 or TRBV12-4 with TRBJ2-1. The CDR3 consists of 14 residues. The CDR3 loop is CASSLGQASDEQFF.

Measured by frequency, this clonotype is medium-sized. The CDR3 reads CASSYRWDTSEAFF. The chain links TRBV11-2 to TRBJ1-1; TCRdb's assignment of TRBD1 cannot be checked, as there is no DNA. The CDR3 loop spans 14 amino acids. Per germline, CDR1 SGHAT and CDR2 FQNNGV.

This chain links TRBV9 with TRBJ2-6. Per the germline V gene, CDR1 is SGDLS and CDR2 is YYNGEE. There are 11 residues in the CDR3. CDR3 amino acids: CASKGANVPTF.

The gene calls are TRBV19 and TRBJ1-4; checking the TCRdb D call of TRBD1 is not possible without DNA. CDR1 and CDR2 (germline): LNHDA, SQIVND (reference sequence). This CDR3 comprises 15 residues. The CDR3 loop is CASTPGRGTNEKLFF.

This chain joins TRBV12-2 and TRBJ1-2; the TCRdb D gene call, TRBD1, has no DNA to confirm it. TRBV12-2 constitutes a pseudogene. CDR3 length equals 14 residues. This chain's CDR3 is CASRSTGTRGGYTF.

The rearrangement uses TRBV27 and TRBJ2-5; absent DNA, TCRdb's TRBD2 call cannot be checked. The CDR3 sequence is 14 residues long. The germline gives CDR1 MNHEY, CDR2 SMNVEV (reference sequence). CDR3 residues: CASSLSGRAETQYF.

The chain couples TRBV12-3 or TRBV12-4 to TRBJ2-7; TCRdb returns TRBD2, unconfirmable since there is no DNA. CDR3 length equals 13 residues. The CDR3 protein is CASSPGTFYEQYF.

This sequence joins TRBV7-9 and TRBJ1-4. Looked up from germline, CDR1 is SEHNR and CDR2 is FQNEAQ (reference sequence). The CDR3 length is 15 residues. This CDR3 is CASSPGWDSNEKLFF.

This chain joins TRBV20-1 and TRBJ1-4. The germline CDR1 and CDR2 sequences are DFQATT and SNEGSKA (reference sequence). CDR3 size: 13 residues. CDR3 region: CSASQGYGVKLFF.

V is TRBV5-1 and J is TRBJ1-1; the TRBD1 assignment by TCRdb is unverifiable without DNA. CDR1 is SGHRS, CDR2 YFSETQ, per germline. The CDR3 is 18 residues long. CDR3 sequence: CASSPSRTGGVMNTEAFF.

Here the CDR3 reads CSVEDRGRGIEQYF. The rearrangement joins TRBV29-1 to TRBJ2-7; TCRdb's D gene call, TRBD1, goes unchecked for lack of DNA. This CDR3 comprises 14 residues. Germline V gives CDR1 SQVTM, CDR2 ANQGSEA.

The chain joins TRBV14 to TRBJ2-7. From germline, CDR1 is SGHDN and CDR2 FVKESK. The CDR3 covers 13 residues. This CDR3 is CASSQDDSYEQYF.

The chain joins TRBV20-1 to TRBJ2-2; TCRdb names TRBD2, which stays unverified in the absence of DNA. The CDR3 loop spans 17 amino acids. Germline V lookup: CDR1 DFQATT, CDR2 SNEGSKA (reference sequence). The chain's CDR3 is CSARGTGLAGNTGELFF.

V gene TRBV29-1 combines with J gene TRBJ1-1. From germline, CDR1 is SQVTM and CDR2 ANQGSEA. The CDR3 extends over 13 amino acids. The CDR3 protein is CSVLQGSNTEAFF. Together with reference TRBV29-1 and TRBJ1-1, the CDR3 gives the full variable domain: SAVISQKPSRDICQRGTSLTIQCQVDSQVTMMFWYRQQPGQSLTLIATANQGSEATYESGFVIDKFPISRPNLTFSTLTVSNMSPEDSSIYLCSVLQGSNTEAFFGQGTRLTVV.

The rearrangement links TRBV11-2 to TRBJ1-1. The CDR3 runs to 15 residues. The V gene's germline CDR1 is SGHAT and CDR2 FQNNGV. The CDR3 loop reads CASSLVHPGSNEAFF.

This chain links TRBV30 with TRBJ2-7; TCRdb calls TRBD2, which cannot be checked without DNA. CDR3 length: 14 amino acids. Germline CDR1 reads GTSNPN; CDR2 reads SVGIG (reference sequence). The CDR3 sequence is CACCVTAGCYEQYF.

This sequence joins TRBV12-3 or TRBV12-4 and TRBJ2-5; TCRdb reports TRBD1, a call that lacks DNA to check it against. This CDR3 contains 16 residues. The chain's CDR3 is CSSREDGGDHQETQYF.

The rearrangement joins TRBV29-1 to TRBJ2-2; checking the TCRdb D call of TRBD1 is not possible without DNA. CDR3 length: 12 residues. Germline assignment: CDR1 SQVTM and CDR2 ANQGSEA. The CDR3 is CSVYRETGELFF.

V and J are TRBV4-2 and TRBJ1-6; the D call of TRBD1 rests on TCRdb alone, since no DNA is present to check it. From germline, CDR1 is LGHNA and CDR2 YNFKEQ. The CDR3 extends over 17 amino acids. The CDR3 sequence is CASSQDPRQDYNSPLHF.

The rearrangement links TRBV21-1 to TRBJ2-7; lacking DNA, the TRBD2 call made by TCRdb goes unchecked. TRBV21-1 is a known pseudogene. The CDR3 consists of 15 residues. The CDR3 is CASSKGLAGGYEQYF.

The rearrangement joins TRBV7-6 to TRBJ2-7; with no DNA, the TCRdb D assignment of TRBD2 cannot be verified. The germline gives CDR1 SGHVS, CDR2 FNYEAQ. The CDR3 loop spans 15 amino acids. CDR3 sequence reads: CASSHTLRGNYEQYF.

The chain carries TRBV7-9 and TRBJ1-1. Germline-derived CDR1 and CDR2 are SEHNR and FQNEAQ (reference sequence). This CDR3 has 13 amino acids. CDR3 region: CASSFPAGVEAFF.